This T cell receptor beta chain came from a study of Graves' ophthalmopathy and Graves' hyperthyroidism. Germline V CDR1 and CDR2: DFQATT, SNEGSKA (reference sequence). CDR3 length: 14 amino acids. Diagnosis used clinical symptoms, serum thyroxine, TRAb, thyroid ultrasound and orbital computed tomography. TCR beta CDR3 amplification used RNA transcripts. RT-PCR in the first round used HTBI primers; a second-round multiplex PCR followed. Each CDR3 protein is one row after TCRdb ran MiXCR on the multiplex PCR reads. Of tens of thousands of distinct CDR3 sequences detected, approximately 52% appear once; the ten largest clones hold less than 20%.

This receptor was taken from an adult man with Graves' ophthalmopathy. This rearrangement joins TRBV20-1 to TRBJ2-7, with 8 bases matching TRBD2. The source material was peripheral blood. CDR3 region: CCWAISGSSYEQYF. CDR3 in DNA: TGCTGCTGGGCGATAAGCGGGAGCTCCTACGAGCAGTACTTC.